This T cell receptor (beta chain) was profiled in a study of T cells in Graves' hyperthyroidism and ophthalmopathy. Points from the study as a whole: Most thyroid clonotypes with frequency above 0.001 were detected in blood.

This clonotype was counted ten times or more. As yet, its antigen is unknown. Amplification of TCR beta CDR3 regions used RNA as the template. Primed by the HTBI set, a first-round RT-PCR was run on the TCR CDR3. TCRdb ran MiXCR on the multiplex PCR reads and lists one entry per CDR3 protein. The sample yields 600,000 or so distinct CDR3 sequences, about 15% seen once. This CDR3 is built from 15 residues. Per germline, CDR1 SGHRS and CDR2 YFSETQ. Trimming removed 4 bases from V and 2 bases from J, with 15 bases in between. This sample holds PBMCs from approximately 9 ml fresh peripheral blood. The chain employs TRBV5-1 and TRBJ2-5; either TRBD1 or TRBD2 may supply D (5 bases each). Material for sequencing was blood. The clonotype originates from a woman aged 50 to 65 with Graves' ophthalmopathy. DNA of the CDR3: TGCGCCAGCAGCACCCCGGGACGGAGACAAGAGACCCAGTACTTC. Translating gives CASSTPGRRQETQYF.